This T cell receptor (beta chain) was captured in a study of T cell repertoires in ileal Crohn's disease. Study-wide background: Every patient was operated on for stricturing (about 60%) or penetrating (approximately 40%) complications. Postoperative therapy was given to about half: about a dozen thiopurines, 15 to 20 anti-TNF agents. General study findings and limits: Clonality above 26.8% at surgery always came with endoscopic recurrence.

Eligibility required adulthood, ileal or ileocolonic Crohn's disease and indicated ileocolonic resection. This CDR3 is 12 amino acids long. V shed 6 bases and J shed 16 bases, with 16 bases lying between them. The V gene's germline CDR1 is MNHEY and CDR2 SMNVEV (reference sequence). Profiling relied on immunoSEQ multiplex PCR, and the TCRdb table lists in-frame clones only, not all of them. The sample records 12,000 to 15,000 clones, around nine tenths being singletons. A remark on this clone: Its target is unknown.

This TCR came from an adult with Crohn's disease. The chain recombines TRBV27 with TRBJ1-6; D uncertain. The sequencing input was ileal tissue. The CDR3 region has the DNA TGTGCCAGCAGCTTGCGGGATAAGATTCTCCACTTT. It encodes CASSLRDKILHF.